The 16 T cell receptor beta chains below all came from one sample that was sequenced in a study of cytomegalovirus exposure and HLA in healthy donors. It was with 60 Vbeta and 13 Jbeta primers that the PCR ran. Sequenced by immunoSEQ multiplex PCR; TCRdb stores in-frame clones only, minus some. The sample has approximately 77,000 clones, over 60% seen once. Sequencing used PBMCs. The receptors originated from a male donor in good health and CMV-seropositive.

Concerning this clone: Within the sample, other DNA sequences also encode this same CDR3. CDR3 region: CASSPGVVETQYF. In DNA form, the CDR3 reads TGCGCCAGCAGCCCAGGGGTTGTAGAGACCCAGTACTTC. The V call is TRBV5-1, the J call TRBJ2-5, with a tentative D call TRBD1 (6 bases). The V gene's germline CDR1 is SGHRS and CDR2 YFSETQ. The CDR3 totals 13 residues. V lost 4 bases and J lost 4, with 11 bases in between.

V usage is TRBV27 and J usage is TRBJ1-5; TRBD1 matches 9 bases. V was pared by 5 bases and J by 2 bases, with 7 bases of the junction left unmatched. The germline CDR1 and CDR2 sequences are MNHEY and SMNVEV (reference sequence). CDR3 length: 16 residues. The CDR3 DNA reads as TGTGCCAGCAGTGTACAGGGGGCTTGGGGCAATCAGCCCCAGCATTTT. Translating gives CASSVQGAWGNQPQHF.

This chain links TRBV2 with TRBJ2-1, with D tentatively TRBD2 (5 bases). The CDR3 extends over 13 amino acids. V was cut by 7 bases and J by 3 bases, with 10 bases left in between. Per the germline V gene, CDR1 is SNHLY and CDR2 is FYNNEI. CDR3 loop: CASTSGDYNEQFF. The DNA of the CDR3 is TGTGCCAGCACCAGCGGAGACTACAATGAGCAGTTCTTC. The variable domain in full, with the rest retrieved from reference TRBV2 and TRBJ2-1, is EPEVTQTPSHQVTQMGQEVILRCVPISNHLYFYWYRQILGQKVEFLVSFYNNEISEKSEIFDDQFSVERPDGSNFTLKIRSTKLEDSAMYFCASTSGDYNEQFFGPGTRLTVL.

As regards this clone: This specimen includes other DNA sequences encoding the same CDR3. V gene TRBV9 combines with J gene TRBJ2-2, with 8 bases lining up with TRBD2. The CDR3 is made up of 15 amino acids. The germline V gene encodes CDR1 SGDLS and CDR2 YYNGEE. J was trimmed by 5 bases and V by 3 bases; bases with no gene match: 6. The CDR3 DNA is TGTGCCAGCAGCGCATCTAGCGGGCCGACCGGGGAGCTGTTTTTT. Protein product: CASSASSGPTGELFF.

V is TRBV6-1 and J is TRBJ2-6; D is undetermined. The V gene's germline CDR1 is MNHNS and CDR2 SASEGT. The CDR3 is 15 amino acids. V was cut by 3 bases and J by 0 bases, with 6 bases left in between. CDR3 region: CASSDEFSGANVLTF. As DNA, the CDR3 is TGTGCCAGCAGTGACGAGTTCTCTGGGGCCAACGTCCTGACTTTC.

The chain combines TRBV18 with TRBJ2-7, with 8 nucleotides matching TRBD2. CDR1 is KGHSH, CDR2 LQKENI, per germline. The CDR3 sequence is 14 residues long. The V and J ends lost 6 bases and 4 bases, in that order; junction bases with no gene match: 8. CDR3 DNA sequence: TGTGCCAGCTCTGGGATTGGCGGGAGGTACGAGCAGTACTTC. It codes for CASSGIGGRYEQYF.

The CDR3 reads CAWSVQSGTGDSYGYTF. The CDR3 DNA follows: TGTGCCTGGAGTGTACAATCCGGGACAGGGGATAGCTATGGCTACACCTTC. This chain links TRBV30 with TRBJ1-2; 10 bases align to TRBD1. V was pared by 0 bases and J by 4 bases, with 11 bases of the junction left unmatched. The CDR3 extends over 17 amino acids. From germline, CDR1 is GTSNPN and CDR2 SVGIG (reference sequence).

The chain joins TRBV9 to TRBJ2-2; D is unresolved. This CDR3 spans 15 amino acids. Trimming shortened V by 0 bases and J by 5 bases, and 11 bases separated the two germline ends. Germline V CDR1 and CDR2: SGDLS, YYNGEE. The CDR3 nucleotides read TGTGCCAGCAGCGTAGATGGTCGTCTAACCGGGGAGCTGTTTTTT. Translating it yields CASSVDGRLTGELFF. The entire variable domain, with the rest obtained from reference TRBV9 and TRBJ2-2, is as follows: DSGVTQTPKHLITATGQRVTLRCSPRSGDLSVYWYQQSLDQGLQFLIQYYNGEERAKGNILERFSAQQFPDLHSELNLSSLELGDSALYFCASSVDGRLTGELFFGEGSRLTVL.

The chain joins TRBV10-1 to TRBJ2-5, with a weak D call TRBD1 (5 bases). Germline values: CDR1 WNHNN, CDR2 SYGVQD (reference sequence). The CDR3 runs 12 residues. V lost 7 bases, J lost 1 base, and 7 bases lay in between. In DNA, the CDR3 is TGCGCCAGCACGGACATCCAAGAGACCCAGTACTTC. This sequence encodes CASTDIQETQYF.

This clone occurred a few times. The chain combines TRBV28 with TRBJ2-7; the D is unclear. The CDR3 length is 13 residues. Germline V CDR1 and CDR2: MDHEN, SYDVKM. V was shortened by 5 bases and J by 7 bases, with 15 bases between the two germline ends. In nucleotides, the CDR3 is TGTGCCAGCAGTCCTCCCCCGGGTCGAGAGCAGTACTTC. This translates into CASSPPPGREQYF.

The chain uses TRBV6-5 and TRBJ1-6; no firm D call. The ends were cut back, 7 bases at V and 10 bases at J, with 17 bases in the middle. The CDR3 is 14 residues long. Germline values: CDR1 MNHEY, CDR2 SVGAGI. The CDR3 DNA reads as TGTGCCAGCACTCTAGGGAGGGTGGCCTCACCCCTCCACTTT. It is translated as CASTLGRVASPLHF.

This sequence joins TRBV28 and TRBJ2-2, with D perhaps TRBD1 (6 bases). Deletions cut 7 bases from V and 5 bases from J, with 14 bases between. Germline V gene lookup returns CDR1 MDHEN and CDR2 SYDVKM. This CDR3 is built from 14 residues. The chain's CDR3 is CASTDPGDTGELFF. DNA for the CDR3: TGTGCCAGCACCGATCCAGGGGATACCGGGGAGCTGTTTTTT.

The chain uses TRBV9 and TRBJ2-3, with D tentatively TRBD1 (6 bases). The V end was cut by 1 base, the J end by 2 bases, with 11 bases between. The CDR3 runs to 15 residues. CDR1 is SGDLS, CDR2 YYNGEE, per germline. CDR3 sequence: CASSVRGRVTDTQYF. As DNA, the CDR3 is TGTGCCAGCAGCGTAAGGGGGAGAGTCACAGATACGCAGTATTTT. The full variable domain, with the rest looked up from reference TRBV9 and TRBJ2-3, is DSGVTQTPKHLITATGQRVTLRCSPRSGDLSVYWYQQSLDQGLQFLIQYYNGEERAKGNILERFSAQQFPDLHSELNLSSLELGDSALYFCASSVRGRVTDTQYFGPGTRLTVL.

The chain links TRBV11-1 to TRBJ2-1; TRBD1 aligns across 10 bases. V gave up 5 bases and J gave up 10 bases; unmatched junction bases: 17. CDR3 length: 17 amino acids. The germline V gene encodes CDR1 SGHAT and CDR2 FQDESV (reference sequence). The CDR3 loop is CASSERLGSGTGVEQFF. In DNA form, the CDR3 reads TGTGCCAGCAGCGAGAGATTGGGGAGCGGGACAGGGGTAGAGCAGTTCTTC.

This clone was detected once. The rearrangement joins TRBV5-4 to TRBJ1-3, with D possibly being TRBD1 (6 bases). The CDR3 totals 15 residues. CDR1 is SGHNT and CDR2 is YYREEE in the germline V gene (reference sequence). Trimming took 4 bases from V and 4 from J, leaving 15 bases between them. CDR3: CASSLRQASGNTIYF. CDR3 bases: TGTGCCAGCAGCCTTAGACAGGCTTCGGGAAACACCATATATTTT.

V and J are TRBV10-3 and TRBJ1-6; 7 bases align to TRBD1. CDR1 and CDR2 from the germline V gene are ENHRY and SYGVKD. The ends lost 2 bases at V and 8 bases at J; junction bases unmatched: 3. There are 14 residues in the CDR3. CDR3 nucleotide sequence: TGTGCCATCAGTGAGAGACAGGGAGATTCACCCCTCCACTTT. This translates into CAISERQGDSPLHF.